The entry below describes one TCR beta chain. Its target is unknown. The repertoire was sequenced with immunoSEQ multiplex PCR; TCRdb's copy has only in-frame clones and lacks some. The sample consists of about 10,000 clones, about three fifths of them appearing once. The sample originates from a study of radiation and T cells in renal cell carcinoma. Treatment defined: treatment-naive control, cytoreductive nephrectomy. Controls were unirradiated tumors from treatment-naive cytoreductive nephrectomy patients. Controls included a handful of female and about a dozen male donors, resected 2011 to 2014. Study-wide findings and caveats: Compared with controls, irradiated tumors showed greater TCR clonality.

The TCR was taken from a man between 40 and 49 years old with renal cell carcinoma. Specimen: tumor tissue, collected from a patient whose treatment was nephrectomy without radiotherapy.

This chain's CDR3 is CASSLSRLGSYEQYF. CDR3 nucleotide sequence: TGCGCCAGCAGCTTATCACGACTAGGCTCGTACGAGCAGTACTTC. The chain has TRBV5-1 and TRBJ2-5, with D possibly TRBD2 on 6 matching bases. The J call may be in error: the DNA end matches TRBJ2-7 better. CDR3 length equals 15 residues. CDR1 SGHRS and CDR2 YFSETQ come from the germline V gene.